This TCR beta chain was identified in a study of lymphopenia after photon versus proton radiotherapy. Using immunoSEQ multiplex PCR, the repertoire was profiled, and TCRdb retains in-frame clones only, with some absent. Of about 28,000 clones in the sample, 65% to 85% were seen once. From germline, CDR1 is LNHDA and CDR2 SQIVND (reference sequence). The CDR3 has 13 amino acids. The V and J ends lost 6 bases and 3 bases respectively, with 11 bases between them. The clonotype comes from a man in his forties or fifties with gastric cancer. This chain uses TRBV19 with TRBJ1-2; TRBD1 might be the D (5 bases). The sample consisted of peripheral blood, taken from a patient treated with photon-based radiotherapy. CDR3 region: CASRSRVDYGYTF. CDR3 nucleotide sequence: TGTGCCAGTAGAAGCAGGGTGGACTATGGCTACACCTTC. Full variable domain (rest looked up from reference TRBV19 and TRBJ1-2): DGGITQSPKYLFRKEGQNVTLSCEQNLNHDAMYWYRQDPGQGLRLIYYSQIVNDFQKGDIAEGYSVSREKKESFPLTVTSAQKNPTAFYLCASRSRVDYGYTFGSGTRLTVV.